This T cell receptor (beta chain) was sequenced for a study of shared clonotypes between healthy human individuals (dated by TCRdb to about 2020). Turning to the overall study: The cohort comprised a couple of women and a few men aged 18 to 49 years. For each donor, CD4 naive and CD4 memory were each given three plates, CD8 naive was given two plates, and CD8 memory was given one plate. To estimate repertoire size and how much clonotype sharing occurs between individuals, the study deeply sequenced the blood TCR repertoires of several healthy adults. Different laboratories and diverse techniques were used to prepare libraries and sequence TCR repertoires, to increase sequencing depth and limit assay-specific biases. Per donor, leukapheresis produced somewhere between about 0.9 and 9.5 billion PBMCs.

This clone is a singleton in its sample. Its target antigen remains unknown. The input lacks base qualities; no much larger clone sits a single base away. Study-wide findings and limitations: When a handful of donors were compared, the shared fraction of clonotypes was 5% to 6.5% for naive CD4, approximately 3.5% for naive CD8, 2.3% for memory CD4, and 0.35% to 0.5% for memory CD8. Because the study included a small number of donors, the genetic and exposure-history diversity represented was limited. Pairwise subsampling led to the expectation that sequencing depth would affect the degree of clonotype sharing among donors. Clonotypes shared by all four sorted-subset donors showed higher generation probabilities than non-shared clonotypes. Naive subsets generally had larger estimated clonotype richness than memory subsets. Only blood was sampled, and tissue TCR repertoires likely differ from those in blood. Even with the large sequencing depth, rarefaction of the sorted-subset datasets indicated that sequencing was incomplete.

The donors were healthy, HIV-negative adults who had no recently reported acute infections or vaccinations. Every donor was a Caucasian adult living in Nashville, Tennessee, USA. CD4+ T cells were enriched through magnetic negative selection, after which naive cells were positively selected on CD45RA and the remaining negative fraction served as the memory subset. After blood collection by leukapheresis, PBMCs were isolated using Ficoll-Histopaque density gradient centrifugation and then cryopreserved in the vapor phase of liquid nitrogen. Purity and quantity of every magnetically sorted T cell population were checked by analytical flow cytometry. Each sorted fraction had its genomic DNA isolated and then quantified by UV absorbance on a Nanodrop 2000c. TCR CDR3 regions were amplified from genomic DNA by multiplex PCR using the deep immunoSEQ assay. Extracted genomic DNA from each cell subset was spread evenly across all wells of several immunoSEQ 96-well plates, with each plate serving as a replicate. For sorted subsets, each replicate PCR was loaded with about 200 ng genomic DNA, equivalent to 30,000 or so T cell genomes. The purified libraries were quantified using a Qubit 3.0 fluorometer, sized with a Bioanalyzer 2100, and then quantified again using the KAPA Library Quantification kit. Each immunoSEQ 96-well plate was sequenced on its own single-read 150-cycle Illumina NextSeq 550 flow cell. Processing in the source paper ran as follows. Because the immunoSEQ output held only junctional sequences and lacked quality scores, the filtering could not match the filtering applied to full-length reads. To assign V/J genes and CDR3, sequences were annotated against IMGT germline references using PyIR, a Python wrapper for IgBLAST v1.9. Reads were removed for weak V/J assignments (E-value above 1e-6), missing CDR3, stop codons, out-of-frame junctions, or ambiguous translated residues. V3J clonotypes were defined as sequences sharing an identical inferred V gene, J gene, and CDR3 amino acid sequence. Percentage overlap between repertoires was computed as shared unique clonotypes divided by the size of the smaller repertoire. Three approaches were used to assess repertoire richness: RTK rarefaction, the Chao1 estimator, and Recon v2.1 estimates of unobserved clonotypes. For all TCRbeta clonotypes obtained by the gDNA method from four donors, generation probabilities were computed with OLGA. Here the immuneACCESS table is served through TCRdb, limited to in-frame sequences with V and J called. Missing clones are a known gap in these copies; in checked studies unresolved V genes cover under half, and the rest lacks a known reason. The D gene and trimming were derived from the DNA, and the V and J assignments and clone size from that table. The sample has a few million clones on record, approximately 93% of them singletons. The ten top clones hold 0.39% of the sample.

The germline ends are 13 bases apart after V is trimmed by 4 bases and J by 0 bases. The CDR3 runs 17 amino acids, cysteine and phenylalanine included. Only the CDR3 region is kept as DNA, spanning 51 bases read in frame from base 1. CDR1 and CDR2 are drawn from the germline V gene: MDHEN, SYDVKM. The TCR sequence derives from a man younger than 35 in good health. Some clones in this sample may be carry-over from other donors' samples. The sequenced sample consisted of naive CD4+ T cells from PBMCs. This specimen's cell subset or site label, interpreted: CD45RA+ positively selected. The chain employs TRBV28 and TRBJ2-6, with no confidently assigned D gene. The CDR3 region: CASSSGHRSSGANVLTF. The DNA sequence reads TGTGCCAGCAGTTCGGGTCATCGAAGCTCTGGGGCCAACGTCCTGACTTTC.